These 13 T cell receptor beta chains were sequenced from one sample in a study of T cell responses to AZD1222 COVID-19 vaccine. Assay: immunoSEQ multiplex PCR; the TCRdb copy retains only in-frame clones and omits some. This table holds some 72,000 clones, 92% found once. Sequences were derived from peripheral blood, sampled on day 0 of MenACWY control vaccination. Receptor source: an adult in good health.

The CDR3 DNA reads TGTGCCAGCAGCCCTAGGAATCACTATGGCTACACCTTC. The encoded protein is CASSPRNHYGYTF. The chain is built from TRBV7-2 and TRBJ1-2; D call uncertain. Germline V gene lookup returns CDR1 SGHTA and CDR2 FQGNSA. The CDR3 sequence is 13 residues long. V lost 5 bases and J lost 3, with 10 bases in between.

CDR3 coding DNA: TGTGCCAGCAGTACGGGAGGGGGCCACGAGCAGTACTTC. This translates into CASSTGGGHEQYF. This chain connects TRBV6-5 to TRBJ2-7; weak D call: TRBD2 (8 bases). This CDR3 spans 13 amino acids. V was cut by 5 bases and J by 5 bases, with 13 bases left in between. Germline V gene sequence: CDR1 MNHEY, CDR2 SVGAGI.

The rearrangement uses TRBV6-2 or TRBV6-3 and TRBJ1-6; D is unresolved. The CDR3 runs to 14 residues. The germline CDR1 and CDR2 sequences are MNHEY and SVGEGT. Deletions cut 4 bases from V and 9 bases from J, with 13 bases between. The CDR3 nucleotides read TGTGCCAGCAGTTCGTCGGGGTTCGGTTCACCCCTCCACTTT. Translated: CASSSSGFGSPLHF.

The chain uses TRBV4-1 and TRBJ1-1, with 10 bases lining up with TRBD1. The CDR3 sequence is 16 residues long. V was pared by 0 bases and J by 4 bases, with 5 bases of the junction left unmatched. Germline V CDR1 and CDR2: MGHRA, YSYEKL. CDR3: CASSQDPGTGVTEAFF. CDR3 coding DNA: TGCGCCAGCAGCCAAGATCCCGGGACAGGGGTCACTGAAGCTTTCTTT.

The V gene is TRBV24-1, the J gene TRBJ1-1; 8 bases match TRBD1. Unmatched junction bases numbered 5, after V lost 4 bases and J lost 11 bases. The CDR3 spans 12 residues. CDR1 and CDR2 from the germline V gene are KGHDR and SFDVKD. CDR3 nucleotide sequence: TGTGCCACCAGTGACCCAGGGGGCTACGCTTTCTTT. Translation gives CATSDPGGYAFF.

Worth noting for this clone: The same CDR3 also results from other DNA sequences found in this sample. The genes are TRBV19 and TRBJ1-5; TRBD1 is a possible D gene (6 bases). The CDR3 is 12 residues long. Trimming stripped 6 bases from V and 6 bases from J, with 9 bases between. Germline loops: CDR1 LNHDA, CDR2 SQIVND (reference sequence). This chain's CDR3 is CASRGAGQPQHF. The CDR3 bases are TGTGCCAGTAGGGGGGCGGGTCAGCCCCAGCATTTT.

This chain uses TRBV19 with TRBJ2-6; possibly TRBD1 for D (6 bases). In germline, CDR1 is LNHDA, CDR2 SQIVND (reference sequence). The CDR3 spans 17 residues. V gave up 6 bases and J gave up 3 bases, with 18 bases separating them. CDR3 nucleotides: TGTGCCAGTAGGACCCGGGACAATCCGGGTGGGGCCAACGTCCTGACTTTC. Amino acids: CASRTRDNPGGANVLTF.

CDR3 loop: CASSVELSWETQYF. DNA for the CDR3: TGTGCCAGCAGCGTAGAACTCAGTTGGGAGACCCAGTACTTC. This chain joins TRBV9 and TRBJ2-5; D remains ambiguous. This CDR3 has 14 residues. Germline CDR1 is SGDLS and CDR2 is YYNGEE. With 0 bases removed from V and 5 bases from J, the gap between germline ends came to 11 bases. Full variable domain (missing parts from reference TRBV9 and TRBJ2-5): DSGVTQTPKHLITATGQRVTLRCSPRSGDLSVYWYQQSLDQGLQFLIQYYNGEERAKGNILERFSAQQFPDLHSELNLSSLELGDSALYFCASSVELSWETQYFGPGTRLLVL.

The rearrangement links TRBV18 to TRBJ1-2, with 7 nucleotides matching TRBD1. Losses at the gene ends were 6 bases for V and 4 bases for J; bases not matched to a gene: 5. From germline, CDR1 is KGHSH and CDR2 LQKENI. This CDR3 region has 13 residues. In nucleotides, the CDR3 is TGTGCCAGCTCCCAGGGACAGATCTATGGCTACACCTTC. Translating it yields CASSQGQIYGYTF.

The V and J genes are TRBV11-2 and TRBJ2-3; D not resolved. V shed 2 bases and J shed 8 bases, with 5 bases lying between them. Germline V lookup: CDR1 SGHAT, CDR2 FQNNGV. This CDR3 has 11 amino acids. The CDR3 spells CASSLPGTQYF. The DNA of the CDR3 is TGTGCCAGCAGCTTACCTGGTACGCAGTATTTT.

This chain links TRBV6-2 or TRBV6-3 with TRBJ2-1; 14 nucleotides line up with TRBD2. In germline, CDR1 is MNHEY, CDR2 SVGEGT. CDR3 size: 15 residues. V dropped 5 bases and J dropped 10; count of bases not matched to a gene: 7. For the CDR3, the DNA is TGTGCCAGCAGTGCGGGACTAGCGGGGGATCGGGAGCAGTTCTTC. Amino acid sequence: CASSAGLAGDREQFF.

J is TRBJ1-4 and V is TRBV6-5, with D perhaps TRBD1 (5 bases). V was cut by 6 bases and J by 3 bases, with 11 bases left in between. The V gene's germline CDR1 is MNHEY and CDR2 SVGAGI. The CDR3 loop spans 14 amino acids. The CDR3, as DNA: TGTGCCAGCAGCCACGGGGGGTCTAATGAAAAACTGTTTTTT. Translated: CASSHGGSNEKLFF.

This chain joins TRBV9 and TRBJ2-1; D unresolved. This CDR3 spans 13 amino acids. The V end lost 0 bases, the J end lost 15 bases, and 16 bases lay between the germline ends. Germline V CDR1 and CDR2: SGDLS, YYNGEE. The CDR3 reads CASSVGTTPTPFF. The CDR3 nucleotides read TGTGCCAGCAGCGTAGGAACTACCCCCACCCCGTTCTTC.